This TCR beta chain was recorded in a study of shared clonotypes between healthy human individuals. Overall study findings and caveats: Naive CD4 clonotypes overlapped across a handful of donors at approximately 5.5%. The study sampled only blood, and tissue repertoires likely differ. Non-shared clonotypes showed lower generation probabilities than clonotypes common to all four donors.

Of note for this clone: Antigen unknown.

Sequencing used immunoSEQ multiplex PCR; TCRdb keeps in-frame clones, though not all of them. The table includes approximately 2.1 million clones, 80% to 95% detected once. This CDR3 contains 19 residues. Trimming cost V 0 bases and J 0 bases, with 18 bases left between them. Looked up from germline, CDR1 is LGHNA and CDR2 is YNFKEQ. V gene TRBV4-2 combines with J gene TRBJ2-4; D might be TRBD2 (6 bases). What was sequenced was naive CD4+ T cells from PBMCs. Described subset: CD45RA+ positively selected. This sequence originates from a young man in good health. Some clones in this sample may be carry-over from other donors' samples. The DNA of the CDR3 is TGTGCCAGCAGCCAAGATAGGAAGGTAGCGGACCTAGCCAAAAACATTCAGTACTTC. Protein: CASSQDRKVADLAKNIQYF.